What follows are 17 T cell receptor beta chains derived from one specimen sequenced in a study of radiation and T cells in renal cell carcinoma. The time point here: blood 4 weeks post-SBRT, at nephrectomy. Indicated treatment: 15 Gy SBRT to primary tumor, nephrectomy 4 weeks later. Sequencing was performed with immunoSEQ multiplex PCR; in TCRdb, only in-frame clones are kept and a portion is missing. The data show 90,000 to 100,000 clones, more than 65% seen once. The starting material was blood, obtained from a patient whose treatment included radiotherapy and nephrectomy. All receptors derive from a man aged 55 to 69 with renal cell carcinoma.

This clone was found once. The CDR3 DNA reads as TGCAGCGAGACACAGGGGGCAGGAGATACGCAGTATTTT. Its translation is CSETQGAGDTQYF. This rearrangement joins TRBV29-1 to TRBJ2-3, with 9 bases identical to TRBD1. V dropped 7 bases and J dropped 5; count of bases not matched to a gene: 7. This CDR3 spans 13 amino acids. Per the germline V gene, CDR1 is SQVTM and CDR2 is ANQGSEA.

The chain has TRBV19 and TRBJ1-2; 9 bases line up with TRBD1. CDR3 size: 13 residues. Germline-derived CDR1 and CDR2 are LNHDA and SQIVND (reference sequence). The trim removed 5 bases at V and 5 bases at J, leaving 3 bases unmatched. CDR3 amino acids: CASSAGTGYGYTF. The CDR3 coding sequence is TGTGCCAGTAGTGCCGGGACAGGGTATGGCTACACCTTC. Based on the CDR3 plus reference TRBV19 and TRBJ1-2, the full variable domain is DGGITQSPKYLFRKEGQNVTLSCEQNLNHDAMYWYRQDPGQGLRLIYYSQIVNDFQKGDIAEGYSVSREKKESFPLTVTSAQKNPTAFYLCASSAGTGYGYTFGSGTRLTVV.

The V gene is TRBV19, the J gene TRBJ2-6; D tentatively reads TRBD1 or TRBD2 (5 bases each). CDR3 size: 15 residues. V was pared by 7 bases and J by 2 bases, with 12 bases between. CDR1 is LNHDA, CDR2 SQIVND, per germline (reference sequence). CDR3 loop: CASTMRGPGANVLTF. DNA for the CDR3: TGTGCCAGTACCATGAGGGGACCTGGGGCCAACGTCCTGACTTTC.

By share of the sample, this clone is medium-sized. This sequence joins TRBV5-6 and TRBJ1-2; D gene uncertain. The CDR3 is made up of 12 amino acids. CDR1 and CDR2 (germline): SGHDT, YYEEEE. The ends were cut back, 0 bases at V and 2 bases at J, with 2 bases in the middle. CDR3 bases: TGTGCCAGCAGCTTGGCCAACTATGGCTACACCTTC. Translated: CASSLANYGYTF.

As regards this clone: This likely comes from a read error, as the CDR3 has no conserved phenylalanine or tryptophan at its end. Because the CDR3's place on the DNA is in doubt, the DNA is left out and the CDR3 is given as listed by TCRdb. V is TRBV7-9 and J is TRBJ1-2. CDR1 and CDR2 from the germline V gene are SEHNR and FQNEAQ (reference sequence). From its first to its last residue, the CDR3 has 12 amino acids. CDR3 sequence reads: CASSLAGSRPHL.

The chain employs TRBV7-2 and TRBJ2-1, with TRBD2 identical over 9 bases. The V segment lost 3 bases and the J segment 12 bases; nucleotides outside the gene matches: 18. Germline V lookup: CDR1 SGHTA, CDR2 FQGNSA. This CDR3 has 17 residues. The CDR3 spells CASSFEREDSPPIGQFF. The CDR3 bases are TGTGCCAGCAGCTTCGAGCGGGAGGACAGTCCCCCGATTGGGCAGTTCTTC.

This rearrangement joins TRBV5-4 to TRBJ1-1; D perhaps matches TRBD1 (6 bases). V lost 3 bases and J lost 0, with 9 bases in between. Germline-derived CDR1 and CDR2 are SGHNT and YYREEE (reference sequence). The CDR3 sequence is 14 residues long. CDR3 residues: CASSSRGLNTEAFF. The CDR3 DNA follows: TGTGCCAGCAGCTCCAGGGGCCTGAACACTGAAGCTTTCTTT.

The V call is TRBV2, the J call TRBJ2-1, with D uncertain. The CDR3 consists of 18 residues. V lost 2 bases and J 0 bases, leaving 17 bases between the germline ends. From germline, CDR1 is SNHLY and CDR2 FYNNEI. CDR3 amino acids: CASSEFRPAHSSYNEQFF. Here the CDR3 DNA reads TGTGCCAGCAGTGAATTCAGACCGGCGCATTCCTCCTACAATGAGCAGTTCTTC.

Worth noting for this clone: One end of the junction fails to match germline, which may point to a read error. V and J are TRBV6-5 and TRBJ2-7, with D possibly TRBD2 on 5 matching bases. In germline, CDR1 is MNHEY, CDR2 SVGAGI. This CDR3 is built from 8 residues. CDR3 residues: CASIGLNF. CDR3 in DNA: TGTGCCAGCATTGGACTCAACTTC.

This clone was counted once. The rearrangement links TRBV2 to TRBJ2-7; TRBD2 aligns across 8 bases. Germline CDR1 reads SNHLY; CDR2 reads FYNNEI. The CDR3 has 11 residues. Germline trimming cut 5 bases from V and 11 bases from J; bases unmatched to any gene: 5. The CDR3 sequence: CASSPYSGKYF. CDR3 DNA sequence: TGTGCCAGCAGTCCCTATAGCGGGAAGTACTTC. The full variable domain, in which reference TRBV2 and TRBJ2-7 provide the parts outside the CDR3, is EPEVTQTPSHQVTQMGQEVILRCVPISNHLYFYWYRQILGQKVEFLVSFYNNEISEKSEIFDDQFSVERPDGSNFTLKIRSTKLEDSAMYFCASSPYSGKYFGPGTRLTVT.

This chain uses TRBV2 with TRBJ2-3; 7 nucleotides match TRBD1. Germline CDR1 reads SNHLY; CDR2 reads FYNNEI. J was trimmed by 0 bases and V by 7 bases; bases with no gene match: 13. CDR3 size: 17 residues. The CDR3 nucleotides are TGTGCCAGCAAACCGACAGGGCGGCGGCAGAGCACAGATACGCAGTATTTT. Translated, it gives CASKPTGRRQSTDTQYF.

The chain has TRBV7-2 and TRBJ2-2, with no clear D. Germline loops: CDR1 SGHTA, CDR2 FQGNSA. V was pared by 3 bases and J by 2 bases, with 1 base between. This CDR3 has 12 amino acids. CDR3 loop: CASSFNTGELFF. As DNA, the CDR3 is TGTGCCAGCAGCTTTAACACCGGGGAGCTGTTTTTT.

The chain employs TRBV19 and TRBJ1-1, with 8 bases aligning to TRBD1. The CDR3 length is 12 residues. Germline values: CDR1 LNHDA, CDR2 SQIVND (reference sequence). After removal of 1 base from V and 11 bases from J, the junction contained 3 bases not matched to a gene. The CDR3 is CASSIGDRRAFF. The CDR3 DNA sequence: TGTGCCAGTAGTATAGGGGACAGGCGGGCTTTCTTT.

This clone has just a few counts. This rearrangement joins TRBV25-1 to TRBJ2-3, with TRBD2 as a possible D gene (6 bases). In germline, CDR1 is MGHDK, CDR2 SYGVNS. Trimming took off 11 bases at V and 0 bases at J, with 24 bases between the two ends. This CDR3 has 17 residues. The CDR3 nucleotides read TGTGCCGCAGCAGCGCCCCAAATAGCGGCTAGCACAGATACGCAGTATTTT. It yields the protein CAAAAPQIAASTDTQYF. The entire variable domain, with the rest obtained from reference TRBV25-1 and TRBJ2-3, is as follows: EADIYQTPRYLVIGTGKKITLECSQTMGHDKMYWYQQDPGMELHLIHYSYGVNSTEKGDLSSESTVSRIRTEHFPLTLESARPSHTSQYLCAAAAPQIAASTDTQYFGPGTRLTVL.

The chain recombines TRBV28 with TRBJ2-7; D may be TRBD1 (5 bases). This CDR3 has 14 residues. V was shortened by 8 bases and J by 0 bases, with 14 bases between the two germline ends. Germline V gene lookup returns CDR1 MDHEN and CDR2 SYDVKM. CDR3 residues: CASRRAGYSYEQYF. The CDR3 region has the DNA TGTGCCAGCCGAAGGGCAGGGTACTCCTACGAGCAGTACTTC.

This chain connects TRBV9 to TRBJ1-2; tentatively, D is TRBD1 (6 bases). The CDR3 contains 14 residues. Between the trimmed V and J ends, which lost 2 bases and 4 bases, there was a span of 12 bases. Germline CDR1 is SGDLS and CDR2 is YYNGEE. CDR3: CASSVLTGPYGYTF. CDR3 sequence (DNA): TGTGCCAGCAGCGTCCTGACAGGCCCCTATGGCTACACCTTC.

This sequence joins TRBV18 and TRBJ2-1; 7 positions agree with TRBD2. Germline assignment: CDR1 KGHSH and CDR2 LQKENI. The CDR3 extends over 14 amino acids. J lost 3 bases, V lost 5 bases, and 4 bases had no gene match. The CDR3 is CASSTGTNYNEQFF. CDR3 DNA: TGTGCCAGCTCAACCGGGACTAACTACAATGAGCAGTTCTTC.